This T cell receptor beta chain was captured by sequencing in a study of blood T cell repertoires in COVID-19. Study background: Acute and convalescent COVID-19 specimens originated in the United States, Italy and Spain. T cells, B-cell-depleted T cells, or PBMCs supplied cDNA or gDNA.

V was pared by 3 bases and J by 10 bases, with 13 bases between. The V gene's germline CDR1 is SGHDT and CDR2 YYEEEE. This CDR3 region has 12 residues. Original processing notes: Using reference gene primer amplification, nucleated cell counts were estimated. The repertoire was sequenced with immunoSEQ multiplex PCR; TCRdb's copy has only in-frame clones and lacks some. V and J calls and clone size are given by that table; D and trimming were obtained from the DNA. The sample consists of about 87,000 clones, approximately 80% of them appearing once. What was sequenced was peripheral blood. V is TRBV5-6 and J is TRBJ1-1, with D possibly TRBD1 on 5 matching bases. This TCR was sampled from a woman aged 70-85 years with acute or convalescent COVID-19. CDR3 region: CASSSDILPAFF. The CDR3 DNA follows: TGTGCCAGCAGCTCGGACATTCTGCCAGCTTTCTTT. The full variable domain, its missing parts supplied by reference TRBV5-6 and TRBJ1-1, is DAGVTQSPTHLIKTRGQQVTLRCSPKSGHDTVSWYQQALGQGPQFIFQYYEEEERQRGNFPDRFSGHQFPNYSSELNVNALLLGDSALYLCASSSDILPAFFGQGTRLTVV.